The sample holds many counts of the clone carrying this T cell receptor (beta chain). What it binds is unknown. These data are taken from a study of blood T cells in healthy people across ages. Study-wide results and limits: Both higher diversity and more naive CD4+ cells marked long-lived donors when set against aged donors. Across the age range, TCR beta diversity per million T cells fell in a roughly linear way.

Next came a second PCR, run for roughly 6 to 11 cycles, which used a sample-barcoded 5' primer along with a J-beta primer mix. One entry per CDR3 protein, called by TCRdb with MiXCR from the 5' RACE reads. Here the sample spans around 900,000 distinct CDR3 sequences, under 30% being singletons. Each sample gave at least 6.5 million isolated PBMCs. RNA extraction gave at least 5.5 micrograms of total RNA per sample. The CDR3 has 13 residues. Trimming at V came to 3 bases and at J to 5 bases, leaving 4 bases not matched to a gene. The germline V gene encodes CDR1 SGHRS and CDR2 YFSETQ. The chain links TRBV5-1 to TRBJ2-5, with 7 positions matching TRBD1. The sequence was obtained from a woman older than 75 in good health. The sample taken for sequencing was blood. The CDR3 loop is CASSSDRPETQYF. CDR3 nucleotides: TGCGCCAGCAGCTCGGACAGGCCGGAGACCCAGTACTTC.